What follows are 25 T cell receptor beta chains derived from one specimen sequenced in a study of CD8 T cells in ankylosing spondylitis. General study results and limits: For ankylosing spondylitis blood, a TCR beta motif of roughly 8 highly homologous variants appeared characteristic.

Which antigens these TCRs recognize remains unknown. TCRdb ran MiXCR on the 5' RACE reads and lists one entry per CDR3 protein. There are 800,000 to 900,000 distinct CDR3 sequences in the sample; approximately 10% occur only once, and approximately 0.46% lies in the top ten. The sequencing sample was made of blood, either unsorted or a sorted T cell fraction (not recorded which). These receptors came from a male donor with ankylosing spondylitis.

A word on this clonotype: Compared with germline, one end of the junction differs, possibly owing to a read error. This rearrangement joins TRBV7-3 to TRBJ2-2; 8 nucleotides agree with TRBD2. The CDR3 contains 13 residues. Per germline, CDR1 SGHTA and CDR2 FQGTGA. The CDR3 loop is CATGGGNTRELFF. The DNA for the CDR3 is TGTGCCACCGGGGGGGGGAACACCAGGGAGCTGTTTTTT.

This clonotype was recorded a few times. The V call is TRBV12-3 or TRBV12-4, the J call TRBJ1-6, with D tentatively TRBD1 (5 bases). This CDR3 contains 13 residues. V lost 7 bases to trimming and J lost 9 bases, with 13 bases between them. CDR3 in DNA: TGTGCCAGCACCCTGTTTGGGGGTTCACCCCTCCACTTT. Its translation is CASTLFGGSPLHF.

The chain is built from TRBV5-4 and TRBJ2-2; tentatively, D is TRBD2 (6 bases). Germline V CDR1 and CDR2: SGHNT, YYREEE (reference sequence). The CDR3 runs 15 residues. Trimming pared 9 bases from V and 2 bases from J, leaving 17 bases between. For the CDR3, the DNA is TGTGCCATCTCGGAGGACGGGGGTAACACCGGGGAGCTGTTTTTT. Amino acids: CAISEDGGNTGELFF.

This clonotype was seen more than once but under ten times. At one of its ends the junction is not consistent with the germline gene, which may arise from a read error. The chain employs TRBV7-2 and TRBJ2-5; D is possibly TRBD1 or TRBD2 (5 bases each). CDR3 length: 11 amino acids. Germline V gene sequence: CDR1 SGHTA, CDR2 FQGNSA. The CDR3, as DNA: TGTGCCAGCAGCTTTGGGGGTGGGGGAAGCTTC. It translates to CASSFGGGGSF.

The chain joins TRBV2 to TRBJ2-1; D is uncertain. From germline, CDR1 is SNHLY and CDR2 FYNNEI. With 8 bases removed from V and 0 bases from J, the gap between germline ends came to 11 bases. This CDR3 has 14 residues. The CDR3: CASLAETSYNEQFF. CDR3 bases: TGTGCCAGCCTTGCTGAAACCTCCTACAATGAGCAGTTCTTC.

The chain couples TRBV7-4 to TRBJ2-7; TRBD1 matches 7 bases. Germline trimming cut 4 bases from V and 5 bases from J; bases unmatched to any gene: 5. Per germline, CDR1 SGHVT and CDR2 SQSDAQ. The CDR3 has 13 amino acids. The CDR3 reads CASSCNRGHEQYF. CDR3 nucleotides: TGTGCCAGCAGCTGTAACAGGGGCCACGAGCAGTACTTC.

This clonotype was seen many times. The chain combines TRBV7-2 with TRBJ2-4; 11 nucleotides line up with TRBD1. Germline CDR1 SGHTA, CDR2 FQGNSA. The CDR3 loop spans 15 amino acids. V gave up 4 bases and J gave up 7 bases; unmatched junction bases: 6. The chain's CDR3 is CASSSGTGGLNIQYF. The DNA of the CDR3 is TGTGCCAGCAGCTCCGGGACAGGGGGGTTGAACATTCAGTACTTC.

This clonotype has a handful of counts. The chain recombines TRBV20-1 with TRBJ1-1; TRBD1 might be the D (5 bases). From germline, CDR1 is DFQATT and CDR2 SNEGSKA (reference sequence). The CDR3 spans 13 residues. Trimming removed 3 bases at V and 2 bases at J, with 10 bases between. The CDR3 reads CSARRDDNTEAFF. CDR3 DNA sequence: TGCAGTGCTAGGCGGGACGATAACACTGAAGCTTTCTTT.

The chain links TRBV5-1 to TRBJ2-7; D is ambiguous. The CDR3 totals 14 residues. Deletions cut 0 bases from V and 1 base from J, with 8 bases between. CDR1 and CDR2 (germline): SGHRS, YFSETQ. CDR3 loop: CASSLVAQSYEQYF. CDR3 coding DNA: TGCGCCAGCAGCTTGGTGGCGCAGTCCTACGAGCAGTACTTC.

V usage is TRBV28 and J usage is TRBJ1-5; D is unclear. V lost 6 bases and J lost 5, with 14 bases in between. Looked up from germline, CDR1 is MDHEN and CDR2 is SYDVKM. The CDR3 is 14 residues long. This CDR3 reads CASSPLIMYQPQHF. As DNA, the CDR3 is TGTGCCAGCAGCCCGCTGATAATGTATCAGCCCCAGCATTTT.

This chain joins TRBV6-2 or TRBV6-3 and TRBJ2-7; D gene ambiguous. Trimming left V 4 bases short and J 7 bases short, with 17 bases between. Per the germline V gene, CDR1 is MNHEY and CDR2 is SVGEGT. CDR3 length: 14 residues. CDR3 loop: CASSSLTTSWEQYF. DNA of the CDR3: TGTGCCAGCAGTTCTCTGACGACTTCATGGGAGCAGTACTTC.

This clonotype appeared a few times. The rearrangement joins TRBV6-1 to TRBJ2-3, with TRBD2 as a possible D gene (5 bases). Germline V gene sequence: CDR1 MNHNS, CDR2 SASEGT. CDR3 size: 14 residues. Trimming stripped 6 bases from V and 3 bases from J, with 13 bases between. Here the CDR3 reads CASRPRSGTDTQYF. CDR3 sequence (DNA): TGTGCCAGCAGGCCGCGGTCGGGGACAGATACGCAGTATTTT.

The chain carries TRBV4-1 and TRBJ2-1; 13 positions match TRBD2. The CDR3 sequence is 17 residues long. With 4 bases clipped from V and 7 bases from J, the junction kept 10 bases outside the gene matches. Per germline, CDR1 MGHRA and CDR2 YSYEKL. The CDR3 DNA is TGCGCCAGCAGCCCCCGGACTAGCGGGAGAGGTATGAATGAGCAGTTCTTC. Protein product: CASSPRTSGRGMNEQFF.

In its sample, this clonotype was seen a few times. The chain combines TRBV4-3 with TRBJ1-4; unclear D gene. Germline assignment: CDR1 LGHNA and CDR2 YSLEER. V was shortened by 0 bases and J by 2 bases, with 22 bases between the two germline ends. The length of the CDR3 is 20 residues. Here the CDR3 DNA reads TGCGCCAGCAGCCAAGATTTTCGGGTGGAGTCGTCGGCCACTAATGAAAAACTGTTTTTT. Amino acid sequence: CASSQDFRVESSATNEKLFF.

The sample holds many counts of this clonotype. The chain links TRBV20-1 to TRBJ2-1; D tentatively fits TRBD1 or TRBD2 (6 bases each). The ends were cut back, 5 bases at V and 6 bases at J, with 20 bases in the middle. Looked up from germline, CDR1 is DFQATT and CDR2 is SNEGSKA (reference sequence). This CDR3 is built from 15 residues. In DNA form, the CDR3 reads TGCAGTGCTCCTAGCGCCGGGGGCGCTCTCAATGAGCAGTTCTTC. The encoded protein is CSAPSAGGALNEQFF.

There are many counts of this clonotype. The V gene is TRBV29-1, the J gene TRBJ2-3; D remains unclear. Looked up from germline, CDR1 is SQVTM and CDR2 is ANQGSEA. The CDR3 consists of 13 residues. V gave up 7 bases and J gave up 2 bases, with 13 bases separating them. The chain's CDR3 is CSARGRATDTQYF. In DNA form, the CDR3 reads TGCAGCGCGCGCGGACGTGCCACAGATACGCAGTATTTT.

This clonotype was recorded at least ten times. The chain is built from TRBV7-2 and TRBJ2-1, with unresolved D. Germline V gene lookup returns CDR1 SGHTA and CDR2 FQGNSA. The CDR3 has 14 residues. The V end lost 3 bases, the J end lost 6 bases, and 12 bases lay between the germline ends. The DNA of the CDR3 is TGTGCCAGCAGCTTCGTGGGTTGGGGCAATGAGCAGTTCTTC. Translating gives CASSFVGWGNEQFF.

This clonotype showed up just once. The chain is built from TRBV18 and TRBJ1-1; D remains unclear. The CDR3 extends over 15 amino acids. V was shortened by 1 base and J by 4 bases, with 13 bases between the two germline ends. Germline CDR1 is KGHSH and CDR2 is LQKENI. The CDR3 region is CASSPQGGLGTEAFF. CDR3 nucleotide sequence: TGTGCCAGCTCACCACAGGGAGGGCTGGGCACTGAAGCTTTCTTT.

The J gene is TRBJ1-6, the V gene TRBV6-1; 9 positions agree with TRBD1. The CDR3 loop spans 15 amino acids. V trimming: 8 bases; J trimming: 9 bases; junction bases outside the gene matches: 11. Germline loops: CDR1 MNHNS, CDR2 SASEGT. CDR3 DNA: TGTGCCAGCGCGTACGGGGACAGGGTTATTTCACCCCTCCACTTT. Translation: CASAYGDRVISPLHF.

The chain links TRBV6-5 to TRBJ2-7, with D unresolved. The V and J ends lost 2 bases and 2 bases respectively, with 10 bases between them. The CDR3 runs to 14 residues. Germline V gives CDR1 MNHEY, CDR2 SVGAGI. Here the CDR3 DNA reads TGTGCCAGCAGTTACAGGGTAAGGCCCTACGAGCAGTACTTC. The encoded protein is CASSYRVRPYEQYF.

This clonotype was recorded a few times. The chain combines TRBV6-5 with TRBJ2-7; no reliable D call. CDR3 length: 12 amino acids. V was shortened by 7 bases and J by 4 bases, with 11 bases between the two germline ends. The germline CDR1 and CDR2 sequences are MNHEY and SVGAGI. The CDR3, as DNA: TGTGCCAGCACCTCACCTACGTACGAGCAGTACTTC. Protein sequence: CASTSPTYEQYF.

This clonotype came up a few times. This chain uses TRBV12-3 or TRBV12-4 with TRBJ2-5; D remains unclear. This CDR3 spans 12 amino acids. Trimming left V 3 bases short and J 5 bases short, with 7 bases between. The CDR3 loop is CASSFNSETQYF. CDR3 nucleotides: TGTGCCAGCAGTTTCAATTCGGAGACCCAGTACTTC.

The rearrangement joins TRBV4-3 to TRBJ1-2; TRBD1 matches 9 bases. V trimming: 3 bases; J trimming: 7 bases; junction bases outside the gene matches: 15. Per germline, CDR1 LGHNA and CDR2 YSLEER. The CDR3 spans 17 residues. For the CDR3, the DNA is TGCGCCAGCAGCCAGCATCCTGGGACAGGGAGAGTAGGTGGCTACACCTTC. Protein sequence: CASSQHPGTGRVGGYTF.

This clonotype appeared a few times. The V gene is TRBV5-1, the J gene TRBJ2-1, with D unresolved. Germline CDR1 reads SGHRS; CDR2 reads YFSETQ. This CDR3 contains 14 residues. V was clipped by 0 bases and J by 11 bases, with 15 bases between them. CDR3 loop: CASSLGLTWEQQFF. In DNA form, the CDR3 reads TGCGCCAGCAGCTTGGGGCTCACCTGGGAACAGCAGTTCTTC.

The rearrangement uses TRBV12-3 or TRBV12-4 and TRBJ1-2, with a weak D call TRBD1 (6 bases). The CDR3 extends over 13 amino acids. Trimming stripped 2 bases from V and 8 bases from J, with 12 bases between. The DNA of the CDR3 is TGTGCCAGCAGTTTAAAAACAGGGATGGGCTACACCTTC. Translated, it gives CASSLKTGMGYTF.